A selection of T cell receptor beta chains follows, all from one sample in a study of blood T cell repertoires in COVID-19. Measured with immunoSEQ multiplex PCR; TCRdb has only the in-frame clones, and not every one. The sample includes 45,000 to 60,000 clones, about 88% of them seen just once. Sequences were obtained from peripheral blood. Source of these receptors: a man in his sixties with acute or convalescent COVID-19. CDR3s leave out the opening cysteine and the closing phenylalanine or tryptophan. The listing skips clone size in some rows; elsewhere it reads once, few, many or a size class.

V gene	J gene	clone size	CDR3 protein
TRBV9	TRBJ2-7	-	ASSAWDFSYEQY
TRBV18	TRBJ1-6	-	ASSPDSNSPLH
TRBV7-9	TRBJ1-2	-	ASSLENRDGYT
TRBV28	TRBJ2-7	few	ASSLRVLHEQY
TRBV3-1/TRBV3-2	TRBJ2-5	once	ASSQGSASLQY
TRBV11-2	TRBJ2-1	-	ASSLYGGGNNEQF
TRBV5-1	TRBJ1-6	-	ASSLEGADNSPLH
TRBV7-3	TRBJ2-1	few	ASSEGQGSYNEQF
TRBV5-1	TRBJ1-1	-	ASSLNVDKNTEAF
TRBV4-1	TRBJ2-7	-	ASRPEGTGGWDYEQY
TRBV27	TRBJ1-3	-	ASSPNSGNTIY
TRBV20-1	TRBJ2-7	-	SASDVAGAYEQY
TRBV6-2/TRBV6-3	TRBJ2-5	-	ASSSSSWTQY
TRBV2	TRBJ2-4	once	ASSEEWGLAKNIQY
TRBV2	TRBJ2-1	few	ASISGTRVYEQF
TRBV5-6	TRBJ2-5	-	ASSLGQREETQY
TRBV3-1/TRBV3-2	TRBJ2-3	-	ASSQVGRGGGAGDTQY
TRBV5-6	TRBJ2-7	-	ASSLTQPLAGGAYEQY
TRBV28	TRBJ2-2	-	ASSLALAGTGELF
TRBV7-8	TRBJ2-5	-	ASSAHGTGRGETQY
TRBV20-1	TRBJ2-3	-	SASAIGGSTDTQY
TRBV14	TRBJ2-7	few	ASSQLTSGKTYEQY
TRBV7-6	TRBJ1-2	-	ASSPLLGYT
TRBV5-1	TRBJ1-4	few	ASSLDGKTNEKLF
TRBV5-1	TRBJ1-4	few	ASSAGQGQVGKLF
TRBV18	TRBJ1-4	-	ASSPLVGVEEEKLF
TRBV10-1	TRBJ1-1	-	ASSEEIYTEAF
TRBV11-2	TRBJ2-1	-	ASSGRGTSYNEQF
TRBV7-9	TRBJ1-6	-	ASTGQGNSPLH
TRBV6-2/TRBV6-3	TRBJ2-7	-	ASSYSGEQY
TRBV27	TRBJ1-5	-	ASSAGQVGQPQH
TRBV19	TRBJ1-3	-	ASSNNRGRLSGNTIY
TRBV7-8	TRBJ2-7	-	ASSTRQGNYEQY
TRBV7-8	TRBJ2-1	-	ASKPGGDYNEQF
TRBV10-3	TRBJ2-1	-	AISEGGQVAYNEQF
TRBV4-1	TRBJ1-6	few	ASSQDDRGFSPLH
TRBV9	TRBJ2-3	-	ASSVVEVSTDTQY
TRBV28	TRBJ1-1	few	ASSLVRGLTNTEAF
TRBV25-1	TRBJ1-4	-	ASSATGGSNEKLF
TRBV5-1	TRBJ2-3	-	ASSPASGRALPDTQY
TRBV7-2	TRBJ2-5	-	ASSRDFFGGDWTQY
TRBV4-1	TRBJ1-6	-	ASSQPDRENSPLH
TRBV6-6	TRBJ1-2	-	ASSSGNRGRRYGYT
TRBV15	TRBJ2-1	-	ATSRETSGVYNEQF
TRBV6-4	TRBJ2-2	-	ASSERAGTNTGELF
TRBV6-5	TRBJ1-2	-	ASSPIRTGGYGYT
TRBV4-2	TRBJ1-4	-	ASSQEGPGQNEKLF
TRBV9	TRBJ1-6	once	ASSVDGGVRNSPLH